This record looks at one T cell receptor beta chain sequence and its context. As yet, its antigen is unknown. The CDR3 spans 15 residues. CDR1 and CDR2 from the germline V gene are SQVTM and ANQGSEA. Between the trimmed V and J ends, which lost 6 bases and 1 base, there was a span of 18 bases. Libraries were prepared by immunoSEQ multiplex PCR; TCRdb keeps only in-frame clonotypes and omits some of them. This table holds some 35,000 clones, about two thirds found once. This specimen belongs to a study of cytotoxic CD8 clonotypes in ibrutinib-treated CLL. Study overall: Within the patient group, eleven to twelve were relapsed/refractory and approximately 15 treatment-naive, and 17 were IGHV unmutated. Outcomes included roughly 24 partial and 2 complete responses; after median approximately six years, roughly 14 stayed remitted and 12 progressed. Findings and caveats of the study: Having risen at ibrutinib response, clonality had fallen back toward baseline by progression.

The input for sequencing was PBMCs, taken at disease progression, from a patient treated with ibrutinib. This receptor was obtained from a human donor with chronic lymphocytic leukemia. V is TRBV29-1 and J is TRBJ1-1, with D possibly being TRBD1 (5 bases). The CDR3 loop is CSVGEYGGWNTEAFF. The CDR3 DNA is TGCAGCGTGGGGGAATATGGGGGTTGGAACACTGAAGCTTTCTTT.